The clone carrying this T cell receptor (beta chain) was counted only a few times. With 10 bases removed from V and 5 bases from J, the gap between germline ends came to 23 bases. The CDR3 has 16 amino acids. The V gene's germline CDR1 is ENHRY and CDR2 SYGVKD. Time point reported: blood 4 weeks post-SBRT, at nephrectomy. Treatment meaning: 15 Gy SBRT to primary tumor, nephrectomy 4 weeks later. Only in-frame clones appear in the TCRdb table, and some are missing; sequencing was by immunoSEQ multiplex PCR. The sample records fewer than 80,000 clones, over 65% being singletons. The sample originates from a study of radiation and T cells in renal cell carcinoma.

The clonotype comes from a woman in her fifties or sixties with renal cell carcinoma. The J gene is TRBJ2-2, the V gene TRBV10-3, with a weak D call TRBD2 (5 bases). Sequences were derived from blood, sampled from a patient whose treatment included radiotherapy and nephrectomy. CDR3 nucleotide sequence: TGTGCCACCCAGCCCACGGGGATGGGATGGACCGGGGAGCTGTTTTTT. Translated, it gives CATQPTGMGWTGELFF.